This TCR beta chain derives from a study of CD8 T cells in ankylosing spondylitis. Quantitative molecular-barcoded 5'-RACE generated the TCR beta libraries. TCRdb independently ran MiXCR on the 5' RACE reads; one entry per CDR3 protein. The sample has around 490,000 distinct CDR3 sequences, about 5.4% seen once; the top ten hold around 3.4%. Findings and limits, study-wide: A TCR beta motif of about eight highly homologous variants appeared characteristic of ankylosing spondylitis blood. According to the report, clones linked to the disease were significantly enriched in matched synovial fluid samples taken from ankylosing spondylitis patients.

Germline CDR1 is SGHRS and CDR2 is YFSETQ. With 4 bases removed from V and 0 bases from J, the gap between germline ends came to 14 bases. The CDR3 runs to 15 residues. This clonotype was seen repeatedly, ten times or more. Its antigen is unknown. The chain recombines TRBV5-1 with TRBJ2-7, with D uncertain. The sample was blood, either unsorted or a sorted T cell fraction (not recorded which). The TCR originated in a male donor with ankylosing spondylitis. As DNA, the CDR3 is TGCGCCAGCAGCCTACTTTCGGAGAGCTCCTACGAGCAGTACTTC. The encoded protein is CASSLLSESSYEQYF.